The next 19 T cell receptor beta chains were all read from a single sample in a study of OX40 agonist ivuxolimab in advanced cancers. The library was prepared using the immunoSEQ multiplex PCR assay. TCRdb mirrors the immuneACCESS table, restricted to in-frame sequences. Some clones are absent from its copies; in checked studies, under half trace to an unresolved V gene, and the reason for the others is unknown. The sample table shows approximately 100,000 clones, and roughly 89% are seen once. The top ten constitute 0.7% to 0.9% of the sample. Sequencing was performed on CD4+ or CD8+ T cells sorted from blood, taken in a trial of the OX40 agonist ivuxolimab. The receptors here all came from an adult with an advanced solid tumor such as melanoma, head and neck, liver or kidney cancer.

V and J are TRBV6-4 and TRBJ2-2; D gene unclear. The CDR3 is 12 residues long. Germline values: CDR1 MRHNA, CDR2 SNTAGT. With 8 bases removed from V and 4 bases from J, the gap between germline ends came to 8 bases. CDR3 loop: CASGQITGELFF. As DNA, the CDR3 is TGTGCCAGCGGCCAGATCACCGGGGAGCTGTTTTTT.

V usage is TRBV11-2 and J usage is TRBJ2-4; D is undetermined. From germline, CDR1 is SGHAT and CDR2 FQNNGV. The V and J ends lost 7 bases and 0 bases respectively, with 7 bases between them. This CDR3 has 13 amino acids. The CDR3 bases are TGTGCCAGCACCAGTTTAGCCAAAAACATTCAGTACTTC. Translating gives CASTSLAKNIQYF.

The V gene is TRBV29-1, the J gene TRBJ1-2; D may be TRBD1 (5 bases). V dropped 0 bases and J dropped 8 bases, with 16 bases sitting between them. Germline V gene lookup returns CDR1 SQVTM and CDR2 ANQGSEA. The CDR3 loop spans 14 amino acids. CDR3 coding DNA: TGCAGCGTTGAAGACTTCAACGGAGCAGGGGGCTACACCTTC. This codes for CSVEDFNGAGGYTF. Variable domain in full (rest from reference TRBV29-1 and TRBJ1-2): SAVISQKPSRDICQRGTSLTIQCQVDSQVTMMFWYRQQPGQSLTLIATANQGSEATYESGFVIDKFPISRPNLTFSTLTVSNMSPEDSSIYLCSVEDFNGAGGYTFGSGTRLTVV.

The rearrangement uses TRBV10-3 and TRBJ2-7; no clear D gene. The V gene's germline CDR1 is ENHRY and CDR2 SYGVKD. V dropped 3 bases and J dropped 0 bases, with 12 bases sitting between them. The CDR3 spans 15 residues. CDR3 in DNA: TGTGCCATCAGTGATAGTGCGAAAGACTCCTACGAGCAGTACTTC. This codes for CAISDSAKDSYEQYF.

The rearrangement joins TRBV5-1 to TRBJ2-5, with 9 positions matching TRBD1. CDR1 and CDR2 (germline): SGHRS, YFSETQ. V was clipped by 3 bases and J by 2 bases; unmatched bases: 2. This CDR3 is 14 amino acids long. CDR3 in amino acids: CASSWGTGQETQYF. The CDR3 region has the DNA TGCGCCAGCAGCTGGGGGACAGGGCAAGAGACCCAGTACTTC.

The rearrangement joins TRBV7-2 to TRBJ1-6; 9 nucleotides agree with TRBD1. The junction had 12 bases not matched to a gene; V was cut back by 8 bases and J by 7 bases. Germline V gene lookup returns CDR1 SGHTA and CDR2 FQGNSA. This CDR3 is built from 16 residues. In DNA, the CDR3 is TGTGCCAGCTCTGGCGACAGGGGGAGGTGGAATTCACCCCTCCACTTT. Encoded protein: CASSGDRGRWNSPLHF.

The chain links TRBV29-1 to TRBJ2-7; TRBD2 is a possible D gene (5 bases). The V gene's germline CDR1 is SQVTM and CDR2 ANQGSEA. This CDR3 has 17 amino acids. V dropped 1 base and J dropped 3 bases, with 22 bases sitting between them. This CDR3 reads CSVEGPNGPEGLYEQYF. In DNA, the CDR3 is TGCAGCGTTGAAGGACCCAACGGCCCTGAGGGTCTCTACGAGCAGTACTTC.

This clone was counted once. The CDR3 here is CASRTPTNNYGYTF. CDR3 DNA: TGTGCCAGCAGGACACCTACTAATAACTATGGCTACACCTTC. The chain carries TRBV28 and TRBJ1-2; D remains ambiguous. Looked up from germline, CDR1 is MDHEN and CDR2 is SYDVKM. Trimming left V 6 bases short and J 1 base short, with 12 bases between. This CDR3 is 14 amino acids long.

The DNA of the CDR3 is TGTGCCAGCAGTTTCCAGGGTCTTCCCAAAGAGACCCAGTACTTC. This encodes CASSFQGLPKETQYF. The J gene is TRBJ2-5, the V gene TRBV27, with D possibly TRBD1 on 5 matching bases. Between the trimmed V and J ends, which lost 3 bases and 3 bases, there was a span of 14 bases. The germline CDR1 and CDR2 sequences are MNHEY and SMNVEV (reference sequence). The CDR3 runs 15 residues.

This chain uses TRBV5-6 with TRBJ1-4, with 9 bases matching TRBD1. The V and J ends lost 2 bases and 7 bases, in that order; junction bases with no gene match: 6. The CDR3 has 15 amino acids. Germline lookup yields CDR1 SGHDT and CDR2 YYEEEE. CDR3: CASSLQGASGEKLFF. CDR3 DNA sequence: TGTGCCAGCAGCTTACAGGGGGCGTCAGGTGAAAAACTGTTTTTT.

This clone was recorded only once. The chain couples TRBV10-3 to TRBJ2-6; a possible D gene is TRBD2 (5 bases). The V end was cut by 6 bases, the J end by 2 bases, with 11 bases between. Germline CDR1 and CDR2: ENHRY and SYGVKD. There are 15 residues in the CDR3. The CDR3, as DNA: TGTGCCATCAGCCGGGAAAAAGCTGGGGCCAACGTCCTGACTTTC. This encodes CAISREKAGANVLTF.

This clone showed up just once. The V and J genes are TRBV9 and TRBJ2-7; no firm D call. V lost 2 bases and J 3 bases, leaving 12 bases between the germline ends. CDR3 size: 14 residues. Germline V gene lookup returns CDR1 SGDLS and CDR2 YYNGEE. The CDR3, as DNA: TGTGCCAGCAGCGTTGGTCGGAATAACTACGAGCAGTACTTC. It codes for CASSVGRNNYEQYF. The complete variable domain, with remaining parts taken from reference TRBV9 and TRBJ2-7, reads DSGVTQTPKHLITATGQRVTLRCSPRSGDLSVYWYQQSLDQGLQFLIQYYNGEERAKGNILERFSAQQFPDLHSELNLSSLELGDSALYFCASSVGRNNYEQYFGPGTRLTVT.

The chain's CDR3 is CASSQDDPGQSYGYTF. CDR3 DNA: TGCGCCAGCAGCCAAGATGATCCCGGGCAGAGCTATGGCTACACCTTC. The J gene is TRBJ1-2, the V gene TRBV4-3, with D unclear. Germline lookup yields CDR1 LGHNA and CDR2 YSLEER. This CDR3 is 16 amino acids long. The V gene lost 0 bases and the J gene lost 4 bases, with 15 bases spanning the gap.

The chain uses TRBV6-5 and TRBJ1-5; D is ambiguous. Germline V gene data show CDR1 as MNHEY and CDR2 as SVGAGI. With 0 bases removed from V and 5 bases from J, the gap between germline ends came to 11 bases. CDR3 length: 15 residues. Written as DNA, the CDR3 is TGTGCCAGCAGTTACTCGACATCCTCCGATCAGCCCCAGCATTTT. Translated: CASSYSTSSDQPQHF.

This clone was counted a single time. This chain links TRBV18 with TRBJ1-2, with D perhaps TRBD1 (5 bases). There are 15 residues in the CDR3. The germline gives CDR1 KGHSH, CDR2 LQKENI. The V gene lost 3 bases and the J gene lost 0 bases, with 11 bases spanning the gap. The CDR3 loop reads CASSPSGATNYGYTF. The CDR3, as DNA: TGTGCCAGCTCACCCTCCGGGGCCACTAACTATGGCTACACCTTC.

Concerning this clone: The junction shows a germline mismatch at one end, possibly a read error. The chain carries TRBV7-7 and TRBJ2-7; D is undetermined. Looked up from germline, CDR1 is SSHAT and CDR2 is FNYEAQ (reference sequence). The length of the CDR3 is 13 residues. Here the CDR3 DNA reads TGTGCTAGCAGCCACGGCCCCTCCTACGAGCAGTACTTC. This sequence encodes CASSHGPSYEQYF.

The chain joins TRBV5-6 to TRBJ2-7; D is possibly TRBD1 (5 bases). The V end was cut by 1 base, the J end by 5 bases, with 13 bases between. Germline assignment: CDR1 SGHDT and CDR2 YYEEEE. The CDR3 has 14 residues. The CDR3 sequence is CASSLRPQGNEQYF. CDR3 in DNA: TGTGCCAGCAGCTTGAGGCCCCAGGGCAACGAGCAGTACTTC.

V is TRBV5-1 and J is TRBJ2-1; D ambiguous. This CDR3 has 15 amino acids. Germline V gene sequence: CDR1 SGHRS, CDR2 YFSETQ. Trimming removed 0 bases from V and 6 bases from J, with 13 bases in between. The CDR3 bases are TGCGCCAGCAGCTTGGTCTCAAACTGGGGCAATGAGCAGTTCTTC. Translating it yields CASSLVSNWGNEQFF.

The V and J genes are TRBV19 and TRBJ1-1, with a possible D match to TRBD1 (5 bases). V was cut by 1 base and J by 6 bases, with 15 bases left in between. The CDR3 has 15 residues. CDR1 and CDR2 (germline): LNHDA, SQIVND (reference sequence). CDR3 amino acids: CASSIGQSRVAEAFF. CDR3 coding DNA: TGTGCCAGTAGTATAGGTCAATCCAGGGTGGCTGAAGCTTTCTTT.